Presented here are 29 T cell receptor beta chains from one specimen sequenced in a study of blood T cell repertoires in COVID-19. Clones were read by immunoSEQ multiplex PCR, and TCRdb kept only the in-frame ones, dropping some. This sample carries over 75,000 clones, approximately 88% of them seen once, and the ten largest clones take more than 25%. Material: peripheral blood. These receptors were obtained from a woman of 80 years or more with active or convalescent COVID-19.

V gene TRBV28 combines with J gene TRBJ1-2; tentatively, D is TRBD1 (5 bases). V was clipped by 8 bases and J by 2 bases, with 9 bases between them. Per germline, CDR1 MDHEN and CDR2 SYDVKM. There are 12 residues in the CDR3. Here the CDR3 reads CASGTANYGYTF. CDR3 bases: TGTGCCAGCGGGACTGCAAACTATGGCTACACCTTC.

This clone was picked up one time. The V gene is TRBV6-1, the J gene TRBJ1-2; the D is unclear. Between the trimmed V and J ends, which lost 3 bases and 5 bases, there was a span of 7 bases. This CDR3 region has 12 residues. Germline CDR1 and CDR2: MNHNS and SASEGT. In DNA, the CDR3 is TGTGCCAGCAGTGATCTAGGATATGGCTACACCTTC. Its protein product is CASSDLGYGYTF.

CDR3 bases: TGCGCCAGCAGCTTGAGTCTTACTGTGCAGGGGTACTATGGCTACACCTTC. Translated: CASSLSLTVQGYYGYTF. This chain connects TRBV5-1 to TRBJ1-2; a weak D match, TRBD1 (6 bases). The CDR3 length is 17 residues. Germline V gene lookup returns CDR1 SGHRS and CDR2 YFSETQ. Trimming pared 1 base from V and 3 bases from J, leaving 19 bases between. Looking up the rest from reference TRBV5-1 and TRBJ1-2 gives the full variable domain: KAGVTQTPRYLIKTRGQQVTLSCSPISGHRSVSWYQQTPGQGLQFLFEYFSETQRNKGNFPGRFSGRQFSNSRSEMNVSTLELGDSALYLCASSLSLTVQGYYGYTFGSGTRLTVV.

The chain employs TRBV7-3 and TRBJ2-2; D unresolved. Trimming shortened V by 5 bases and J by 0 bases, and 13 bases separated the two germline ends. Germline V gene lookup returns CDR1 SGHTA and CDR2 FQGTGA. This CDR3 comprises 16 residues. CDR3 nucleotide sequence: TGTGCCAGCAGCCCAATCCCCAATCCGAACACCGGGGAGCTGTTTTTT. Protein: CASSPIPNPNTGELFF.

The CDR3 reads CASSRNLAALSTDTQYF. DNA of the CDR3: TGTGCCAGCAGCCGAAACCTAGCGGCCCTTAGCACAGATACGCAGTATTTT. The chain links TRBV27 to TRBJ2-3, with 7 bases identical to TRBD2. This CDR3 is built from 17 residues. CDR1 is MNHEY, CDR2 SMNVEV, per germline (reference sequence). The J segment lost 0 bases and the V segment lost 6 bases, leaving 12 bases of the junction unmatched.

The J gene is TRBJ2-2, the V gene TRBV13; D not resolved. Germline V lookup: CDR1 PRHDT, CDR2 FYEKMQ (reference sequence). Trimming removed 4 bases at V and 4 bases at J, with 4 bases between. CDR3 size: 12 residues. Written as DNA, the CDR3 is TGTGCCAGCAGCTCAATCACCGGGGAGCTGTTTTTT. Protein product: CASSSITGELFF. The complete variable domain, with remaining parts taken from reference TRBV13 and TRBJ2-2, reads AAGVIQSPRHLIKEKRETATLKCYPIPRHDTVYWYQQGPGQDPQFLISFYEKMQSDKGSIPDRFSAQQFSDYHSELNMSSLELGDSALYFCASSSITGELFFGEGSRLTVL.

V and J are TRBV28 and TRBJ1-2, with 9 bases matching TRBD1. Germline CDR1 is MDHEN and CDR2 is SYDVKM. This CDR3 comprises 16 residues. V lost 0 bases to trimming and J lost 7 bases; unmatched junction nucleotides: 9. CDR3: CASSLWVLQGAAGYTF. CDR3 coding DNA: TGTGCCAGCAGTTTATGGGTCCTACAGGGGGCTGCTGGCTACACCTTC.

This clone has a single count. The chain couples TRBV18 to TRBJ1-1, with D uncertain. This CDR3 comprises 15 residues. Germline assignment: CDR1 KGHSH and CDR2 LQKENI. Trimming left V 0 bases short and J 1 base short, with 9 bases between. CDR3 in amino acids: CASSPPYTRNTEAFF. The CDR3 nucleotides are TGTGCCAGCTCACCACCGTACACCAGGAACACTGAAGCTTTCTTT.

This rearrangement joins TRBV18 to TRBJ1-2, with D perhaps matching TRBD1 (6 bases). Trimming took off 3 bases at V and 0 bases at J, with 8 bases between the two ends. Germline CDR1 KGHSH, CDR2 LQKENI. This CDR3 spans 14 amino acids. The CDR3 is CASSPTGTNYGYTF. In DNA form, the CDR3 reads TGTGCCAGCTCACCCACAGGGACTAACTATGGCTACACCTTC.

The chain uses TRBV4-3 and TRBJ2-1; TRBD2 aligns across 9 bases. The V and J ends lost 0 bases and 10 bases, in that order; junction bases with no gene match: 10. CDR1 and CDR2 (germline): LGHNA, YSLEER. There are 16 residues in the CDR3. CDR3: CASSQDRRGGAREQFF. CDR3 bases: TGCGCCAGCAGCCAAGATAGGCGCGGGGGGGCCCGGGAGCAGTTCTTC.

This clone appeared a single time. The chain is built from TRBV6-2 or TRBV6-3 and TRBJ2-7, with 7 nucleotides matching TRBD1. The germline CDR1 and CDR2 sequences are MNHEY and SVGEGT. This CDR3 has 15 residues. The V segment lost 5 bases and the J segment 2 bases; nucleotides outside the gene matches: 9. The CDR3 reads CASSPPTGHPYEQYF. The CDR3 DNA sequence: TGTGCCAGCAGTCCGCCGACAGGGCACCCCTACGAGCAGTACTTC.

The rearrangement links TRBV7-3 to TRBJ2-1; 14 nucleotides agree with TRBD2. V lost 1 base and J lost 9; bases outside the gene matches: 8. CDR1 and CDR2 from the germline V gene are SGHTA and FQGTGA. The CDR3 has 17 amino acids. CDR3 loop: CASSLRGLAGDIGEQFF. The CDR3 bases are TGTGCCAGCAGCTTAAGGGGACTAGCGGGAGATATAGGTGAGCAGTTCTTC. The full variable domain, with the rest looked up from reference TRBV7-3 and TRBJ2-1, is GAGVSQTPSNKVTEKGKYVELRCDPISGHTALYWYRQSLGQGPEFLIYFQGTGAADDSGLPNDRFFAVRPEGSVSTLKIQRTERGDSAVYLCASSLRGLAGDIGEQFFGPGTRLTVL.

The chain joins TRBV10-3 to TRBJ2-2; 11 bases align to TRBD2. The germline V gene encodes CDR1 ENHRY and CDR2 SYGVKD. The CDR3 is 18 amino acids. V was pared by 5 bases and J by 1 base, with 9 bases of the junction left unmatched. CDR3 in DNA: TGTGCCATCAGTTTCGGGGTAGCGGGAGGGGTGAACACCGGGGAGCTGTTTTTT. This encodes CAISFGVAGGVNTGELFF.

The chain has TRBV7-6 and TRBJ2-3; no clear D. The CDR3 covers 16 residues. V lost 1 base and J lost 4, with 15 bases in between. Looked up from germline, CDR1 is SGHVS and CDR2 is FNYEAQ. The CDR3 sequence is CASSLEDSVGPDTQYF. CDR3 nucleotides: TGTGCCAGCAGCTTAGAAGACTCTGTAGGTCCAGATACGCAGTATTTT.

Only a few counts were recorded for this clone. The rearrangement uses TRBV5-1 and TRBJ2-3; D possibly corresponds to TRBD2 (5 bases). Germline CDR1 is SGHRS and CDR2 is YFSETQ. This CDR3 contains 12 residues. With 0 bases removed from V and 6 bases from J, the gap between germline ends came to 5 bases. CDR3 protein: CASSLGRDTQYF. The CDR3, as DNA: TGCGCCAGCAGCTTGGGGAGGGATACGCAGTATTTT.

The chain has TRBV6-5 and TRBJ1-5, with D maybe TRBD1 (6 bases). Trimming removed 4 bases from V and 4 bases from J, with 14 bases in between. This CDR3 comprises 15 residues. The germline gives CDR1 MNHEY, CDR2 SVGAGI. In DNA form, the CDR3 reads TGTGCCAGCAGTTCTCCCGGACAGAAGAATCAGCCCCAGCATTTT. Translation: CASSSPGQKNQPQHF.

This clone was detected a few times. The chain couples TRBV5-1 to TRBJ1-2; the match to TRBD1 covers 8 bases. The CDR3 totals 17 residues. Losses at the gene ends were 0 bases for V and 6 bases for J; bases not matched to a gene: 13. CDR1 and CDR2 from the germline V gene are SGHRS and YFSETQ. CDR3 in amino acids: CASSLEAGGRLSDGYTF. CDR3 DNA sequence: TGCGCCAGCAGCTTGGAGGCAGGGGGCAGATTAAGTGATGGCTACACCTTC.

The table lists this clone with a few counts. The gene calls are TRBV7-9 and TRBJ1-6; D is unclear. This CDR3 contains 16 residues. The germline V and J ends were trimmed by 1 base and 7 bases, with 14 bases remaining between them. Germline lookup yields CDR1 SEHNR and CDR2 FQNEAQ (reference sequence). CDR3 residues: CASSLGPGSANSPLHF. CDR3 nucleotide sequence: TGTGCCAGCAGCTTAGGGCCCGGGTCAGCCAATTCACCCCTCCACTTT.

This chain uses TRBV11-2 with TRBJ1-1; TRBD1 is a possible D gene (6 bases). This CDR3 has 14 amino acids. Germline CDR1 is SGHAT and CDR2 is FQNNGV. Deletions cut 3 bases from V and 7 bases from J, with 15 bases between. The CDR3 DNA follows: TGTGCCAGCAGCTTTCAGGGGATCGGTATTGAAGCTTTCTTT. Translation gives CASSFQGIGIEAFF. The full variable domain, its missing parts supplied by reference TRBV11-2 and TRBJ1-1, is EAGVAQSPRYKIIEKRQSVAFWCNPISGHATLYWYQQILGQGPKLLIQFQNNGVVDDSQLPKDRFSAERLKGVDSTLKIQPAKLEDSAVYLCASSFQGIGIEAFFGQGTRLTVV.

The rearrangement joins TRBV6-1 to TRBJ2-1; 15 bases fit TRBD2. V gave up 3 bases and J gave up 14 bases; unmatched junction bases: 8. CDR1 MNHNS and CDR2 SASEGT come from the germline V gene. This CDR3 is built from 15 residues. The CDR3 sequence is CASSEGTSGGNREFF. CDR3 nucleotides: TGTGCCAGCAGTGAGGGGACTAGCGGGGGGAACCGGGAGTTCTTC.

The V call is TRBV9, the J call TRBJ1-1, with 7 bases fitting TRBD1. Looked up from germline, CDR1 is SGDLS and CDR2 is YYNGEE. The CDR3 totals 14 residues. J was trimmed by 4 bases and V by 4 bases; bases with no gene match: 7. The CDR3 region is CASSSQTGFTEAFF. In DNA, the CDR3 is TGTGCCAGCAGCTCACAGACAGGGTTCACTGAAGCTTTCTTT.

This rearrangement joins TRBV28 to TRBJ2-4; D is unclear. Germline lookup yields CDR1 MDHEN and CDR2 SYDVKM. This CDR3 region has 15 residues. Trimming cost V 5 bases and J 0 bases, with 11 bases left between them. The CDR3 DNA reads as TGTGCCAGCAGTATACTGGGCCTAGCCAAAAACATTCAGTACTTC. It specifies CASSILGLAKNIQYF.

The chain combines TRBV19 with TRBJ1-6, with D possibly matching TRBD1 (5 bases). Trimming left V 4 bases short and J 0 bases short, with 10 bases between. The CDR3 runs 16 residues. Germline values: CDR1 LNHDA, CDR2 SQIVND (reference sequence). The CDR3 here is CASSNQGGSYNSPLHF. Here the CDR3 DNA reads TGTGCCAGTAGTAACCAGGGCGGCTCCTATAATTCACCCCTCCACTTT.

The CDR3 DNA is TGCGCCAGCAGCCTCCGACCGACAGGGGAGAACACTGAAGCTTTCTTT. Amino acids: CASSLRPTGENTEAFF. J is TRBJ1-1 and V is TRBV5-1; 8 bases map to TRBD1. Germline V gene sequence: CDR1 SGHRS, CDR2 YFSETQ. J lost 1 base, V lost 4 bases, and 9 bases had no gene match. This CDR3 has 16 amino acids.

This clone came up a few times. The chain has TRBV5-6 and TRBJ2-3, with a tentative D call TRBD2 (6 bases). The V end lost 2 bases, the J end lost 1 base, and 8 bases lay between the germline ends. The CDR3 runs to 14 residues. The germline gives CDR1 SGHDT, CDR2 YYEEEE. The DNA for the CDR3 is TGTGCCAGCAGCTTTAGGAGGGGCACAGATACGCAGTATTTT. It is translated as CASSFRRGTDTQYF.

CDR3 nucleotides: TGTGCCAGCAGGGGCGGGTTTGCAACTAATGAAAAACTGTTTTTT. Residues: CASRGGFATNEKLFF. The J gene is TRBJ1-4, the V gene TRBV6-5; no reliable D call. CDR1 MNHEY and CDR2 SVGAGI come from the germline V gene. The CDR3 consists of 15 residues. Trimming took 6 bases from V and 0 from J, leaving 11 bases between them.

This clone came up once. V is TRBV6-5 and J is TRBJ1-2, with D perhaps matching TRBD1 (6 bases). Germline CDR1 reads MNHEY; CDR2 reads SVGAGI. Trimming took 3 bases from V and 4 from J, leaving 12 bases between them. This CDR3 is 14 amino acids long. The CDR3 sequence is CASSYGGTPYGYTF. Here the CDR3 DNA reads TGTGCCAGCAGTTATGGGGGCACTCCCTATGGCTACACCTTC.

This clone was seen more than once but under ten times. V gene TRBV9 combines with J gene TRBJ1-3; 7 bases match TRBD1. J lost 2 bases, V lost 4 bases, and 6 bases had no gene match. Germline V gene sequence: CDR1 SGDLS, CDR2 YYNGEE. This CDR3 is 15 amino acids long. The CDR3 loop is CASSFTGEAGNTIYF. In DNA form, the CDR3 reads TGTGCCAGCAGCTTTACAGGGGAGGCTGGAAACACCATATATTTT.

This clone was seen once. The chain has TRBV19 and TRBJ1-1, with 9 bases fitting TRBD1. CDR1 is LNHDA and CDR2 is SQIVND in the germline V gene (reference sequence). This CDR3 comprises 14 residues. The ends lost 3 bases at V and 3 bases at J; junction bases unmatched: 2. The CDR3 here is CASSIRDRDTEAFF. CDR3 coding DNA: TGTGCCAGTAGTATCCGGGACAGGGACACTGAAGCTTTCTTT.